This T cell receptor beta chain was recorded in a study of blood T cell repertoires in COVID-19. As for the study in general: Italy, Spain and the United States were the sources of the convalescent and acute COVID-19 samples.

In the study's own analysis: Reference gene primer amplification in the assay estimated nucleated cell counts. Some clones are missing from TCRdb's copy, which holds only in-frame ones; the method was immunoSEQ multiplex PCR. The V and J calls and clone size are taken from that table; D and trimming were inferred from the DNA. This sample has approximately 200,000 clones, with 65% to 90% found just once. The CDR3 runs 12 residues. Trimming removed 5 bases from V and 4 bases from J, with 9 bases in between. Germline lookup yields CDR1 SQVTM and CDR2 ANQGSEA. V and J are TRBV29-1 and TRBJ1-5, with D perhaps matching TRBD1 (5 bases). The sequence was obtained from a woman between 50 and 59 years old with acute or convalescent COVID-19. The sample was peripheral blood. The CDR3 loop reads CSVMGGNQPQHF. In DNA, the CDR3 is TGCAGCGTTATGGGGGGGAATCAGCCCCAGCATTTT. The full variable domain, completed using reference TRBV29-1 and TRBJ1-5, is SAVISQKPSRDICQRGTSLTIQCQVDSQVTMMFWYRQQPGQSLTLIATANQGSEATYESGFVIDKFPISRPNLTFSTLTVSNMSPEDSSIYLCSVMGGNQPQHFGDGTRLSIL.